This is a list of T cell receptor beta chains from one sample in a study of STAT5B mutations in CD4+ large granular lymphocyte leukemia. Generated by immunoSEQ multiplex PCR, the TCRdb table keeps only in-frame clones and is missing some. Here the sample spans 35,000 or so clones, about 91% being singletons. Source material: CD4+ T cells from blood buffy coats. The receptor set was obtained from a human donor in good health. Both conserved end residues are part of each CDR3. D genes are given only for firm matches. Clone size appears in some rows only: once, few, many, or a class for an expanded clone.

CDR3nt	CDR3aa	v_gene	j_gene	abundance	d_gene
TGTGCCAGCAGCCCTGCTAGCGGGGGGGCCTGGGAGACCCAGTACTTC	CASSPASGGAWETQYF	TRBV7-2	TRBJ2-5	NA	TRBD2
TGTGCCAGCCTACGGGACTTAGCCTCCTACGAGCAGTACTTC	CASLRDLASYEQYF	TRBV2	TRBJ2-7	NA	NA
TGCGCCAGCAGCCCACCCGGCAGGGCTCAAAACTCTGGGGCCAACGTCCTGACTTTC	CASSPPGRAQNSGANVLTF	TRBV4-1	TRBJ2-6	NA	NA
TGTGCCAGCAGCTTACGAGGTCGCTCTGGGGCCAACGTCCTGACTTTC	CASSLRGRSGANVLTF	TRBV7-2	TRBJ2-6	NA	NA
TGTGCCAGCAGTGGACCGACGGGACGGAGCTCTGGGGCCAACGTCCTGACTTTC	CASSGPTGRSSGANVLTF	TRBV6-1	TRBJ2-6	NA	NA
TGTGCCAGCAGCTTCGGGGACCTCTACGAGCAGTACTTC	CASSFGDLYEQYF	TRBV7-3	TRBJ2-7	NA	NA
TGTGCCAGCAGCTTGTACGGGACAGCCAACCAACGGGAAAACATTCAGTACTTC	CASSLYGTANQRENIQYF	TRBV5-6	TRBJ2-4	NA	TRBD1
TGTGCCAGCAGCCATCATGTGAAAGATACGCAGTATTTT	CASSHHVKDTQYF	TRBV14	TRBJ2-3	NA	NA
TGTGCCAGCAGCTTAGCCTGGACGGAGCAAATTTACACTGAAGCTTTCTTT	CASSLAWTEQIYTEAFF	TRBV7-9	TRBJ1-1	NA	NA
TGTGCCAGTCTAGGGGTTGAGGCCGCCAACTATGGCTACACCTTC	CASLGVEAANYGYTF	TRBV7-8	TRBJ1-2	NA	NA
TGTGCCAGCAGCTTATGGGACTTGAGAAACACTGAAGCTTTCTTT	CASSLWDLRNTEAFF	TRBV7-2	TRBJ1-1	NA	NA
TGTGCCAGCTCACCACTAGAGACAGGAGGCTACACCTTC	CASSPLETGGYTF	TRBV18	TRBJ1-2	NA	NA
TGTGCCAGCAGTTACTCAGGGCAGGGGGCTGGTGGCTACACCTTC	CASSYSGQGAGGYTF	TRBV6-5	TRBJ1-2	NA	TRBD1
TGTGCCAGCAGCGGGAGGCTAGCGGGGGTTTTATACAATGAGCAGTTCTTC	CASSGRLAGVLYNEQFF	TRBV2	TRBJ2-1	once	TRBD2
TGTGCCAGCAGCCAGACCACAGGGCCCTACACTGAAGCTTTCTTT	CASSQTTGPYTEAFF	TRBV7-8	TRBJ1-1	NA	NA
TGTGCCAGTAGTAGTAGGGTCGACACTGAAGCTTTCTTT	CASSSRVDTEAFF	TRBV19	TRBJ1-1	NA	NA
TGTGCCAGCTCACCCGGAGCCAAAAACATTCAGTACTTC	CASSPGAKNIQYF	TRBV18	TRBJ2-4	NA	NA
TGTGCCAGCAGGGGGTGGGGGATAGGCAATCAGCCCCAGCATTTT	CASRGWGIGNQPQHF	TRBV28	TRBJ1-5	NA	NA
TGTGCCAGCAGGCGTAACGCGAGGAGGGAGACCCAGTACTTC	CASRRNARRETQYF	TRBV27	TRBJ2-5	NA	NA
TGTGCCAGCAGCCAAGAATACGGTAAAGCTTTCTTT	CASSQEYGKAFF	TRBV4-2	TRBJ1-1	few	NA
TGTGCCAGCAGTTCAGGGGGCCGGACTGAAGCTTTCTTT	CASSSGGRTEAFF	TRBV4-2	TRBJ1-1	NA	TRBD1
TGTGCCAGCACAAGGGACCAGGGGGCCTACGAGCAGTACTTC	CASTRDQGAYEQYF	TRBV2	TRBJ2-7	NA	TRBD1
TGTGCCAGCACAGATTTTGGGGTTGAAAAACTGTTTTTT	CASTDFGVEKLFF	TRBV7-2	TRBJ1-4	NA	NA
TGCAGTGCCCAGGCGGGTGCACCCCTCCACTTT	CSAQAGAPLHF	TRBV20-1	TRBJ1-6	NA	NA
TGTGCCAGCAGTTGGACCTATGGCTACACCTTC	CASSWTYGYTF	TRBV6-6	TRBJ1-2	NA	NA
TGTGCCAGCAGCCGTAGTGGACAGTCCAATTCACCCCTCCACTTT	CASSRSGQSNSPLHF	TRBV7-9	TRBJ1-6	NA	NA
TGTGCCAGTACCCGGAATTCTGGGGGCTACACCTTC	CASTRNSGGYTF	TRBV19	TRBJ1-2	once	NA
TGTGCCAGCAGCTTAACAGGGCTCTTCAATTCACCCCTCCACTTT	CASSLTGLFNSPLHF	TRBV5-6	TRBJ1-6	NA	NA
TGTGCCAGCAGTTACACGGGGGGGGAGCCCCAGCATTTT	CASSYTGGEPQHF	TRBV6-5	TRBJ1-5	few	NA
TGCGCCAGCAGCCACCGGACCGGGACGGTTGCAACTAATGAAAAACTGTTTTTT	CASSHRTGTVATNEKLFF	TRBV4-3	TRBJ1-4	NA	NA
TGTGCCACCAGCAGGGTGGGGGGAGTCAACTATGGCTACACCTTC	CATSRVGGVNYGYTF	TRBV15	TRBJ1-2	NA	NA
TGTGCCAGCAGCTTAGCCCCCCTCGGGACTAGCGGGGTCTACGAGCAGTACTTC	CASSLAPLGTSGVYEQYF	TRBV11-2	TRBJ2-7	NA	TRBD2
TGTGCCAGCCAACAGGGAATAGGTGAAAAACTGTTTTTT	CASQQGIGEKLFF	TRBV6-5	TRBJ1-4	NA	NA
TGCAGCGTTGCGGAAGGGGCAGTTTACTACGAGCAGTACTTC	CSVAEGAVYYEQYF	TRBV29-1	TRBJ2-7	NA	NA
TGTGCCACTACCTCCGGGACAGGAGGGAACTATGGCTACACCTTC	CATTSGTGGNYGYTF	TRBV7-2	TRBJ1-2	NA	TRBD1
TGTGCCAGCAGTTCCAGGGGGCCGGGGATTAATGAGCAGTTCTTC	CASSSRGPGINEQFF	TRBV28	TRBJ2-1	NA	TRBD1
TGTGCCAGCTCACCGTCGGGTCCGAATCAGCCCCAGCATTTT	CASSPSGPNQPQHF	TRBV18	TRBJ1-5	NA	NA
TGTGCCTGGAGTGCCTTCGCGGGGCTCACAGATACGCAGTATTTT	CAWSAFAGLTDTQYF	TRBV30	TRBJ2-3	NA	NA
TGTGCCAGCAGCCGCCCACAGGGTCCTGGAAACACCATATATTTT	CASSRPQGPGNTIYF	TRBV7-9	TRBJ1-3	NA	NA
TGTGCCAACGGACGTGGCTCTGGGGCCAACGTCCTGACTTTC	CANGRGSGANVLTF	TRBV2	TRBJ2-6	once	NA
TGTGCCAGCAGCGTAGACGGACAGGGCAGATGGGAACTGTTTTTT	CASSVDGQGRWELFF	TRBV9	TRBJ1-4	NA	TRBD1
TGCAGCGTTGCGGTGGCCGATAATTCACCCCTCCACTTT	CSVAVADNSPLHF	TRBV29-1	TRBJ1-6	NA	NA
TGTGCCTGGGCAAGGGGCTGGAACACTGAAGCTTTCTTT	CAWARGWNTEAFF	TRBV30	TRBJ1-1	few	NA
TGTGCCAGCAGCTACGGGACAGGGGGGCTTGAAAAACTGTTTTTT	CASSYGTGGLEKLFF	TRBV5-4	TRBJ1-4	NA	TRBD1
TGCGCCACCCAATTAACTGGAAACACCATATATTTT	CATQLTGNTIYF	TRBV10-2	TRBJ1-3	NA	NA
TGTGCCAGCAGGCTCAAGACGGCGGGGGGCTACGAGCAGTACTTC	CASRLKTAGGYEQYF	TRBV27	TRBJ2-7	NA	TRBD2
TGTGCCAGCAGCTTACCTCAGGAGGCGCAGGGACCCTTAGGTTCACCCCTCCACTTT	CASSLPQEAQGPLGSPLHF	TRBV7-2	TRBJ1-6	NA	NA
TGTGCCAGCAGCGCTGCGGGGACAGGGGGATACGAGCAGTACTTC	CASSAAGTGGYEQYF	TRBV11-3	TRBJ2-7	NA	TRBD1
TGTGCCAGCAGCTCATCCCTGGGGGCCAACGTCCTGACTTTC	CASSSSLGANVLTF	TRBV16	TRBJ2-6	NA	NA
TGTGCCATCAGTGACCTCTACGAGCAGTACTTC	CAISDLYEQYF	TRBV10-3	TRBJ2-7	NA	NA
TGTGCTAGCAGCACGGGACCTAAAAACATTCAGTACTTC	CASSTGPKNIQYF	TRBV7-7	TRBJ2-4	NA	NA
TGTGCCAGTTCCCCCGGGACAGGGCAATACGAGCAGTACTTC	CASSPGTGQYEQYF	TRBV19	TRBJ2-7	NA	TRBD1
TGCAGTGCTACGAAGGGTGAAGCTTTCTTT	CSATKGEAFF	TRBV20-1	TRBJ1-1	NA	NA